This T cell receptor (beta chain) was identified during a study of CD8 T cells in ankylosing spondylitis. The CDR3 sequence is 19 residues long. Quantitative 5'-RACE with molecular barcodes produced the TCR beta libraries. TCRdb processed the 5' RACE reads anew with MiXCR; each CDR3 protein has one entry. The data contain about 150,000 distinct CDR3 sequences, 30% to 35% of them singletons. Sequenced material: synovial fluid, either unsorted or a sorted T cell fraction (not recorded which). V gene TRBV21-1 combines with J gene TRBJ1-1. TRBV21-1 has pseudogene status. The TCR sequence derives from a male donor with ankylosing spondylitis. CDR3 region: CASSNSATPLIRMNTEAFF. The CDR3 DNA reads TGTGCCAGCAGCAATTCGGCCACTCCTCTCATTCGGATGAACACTGAAGCTTTCTTT.